A selection of T cell receptor beta chains follows, all from one sample in a study of human T cells and chemical hapten exposure. TCRdb fed the RACE reads into MiXCR, producing one record per CDR3 protein. The repertoire consists of tens of thousands of distinct CDR3 sequences, with 10% occurring once and the leading ten covering 2% to 2.5%. This material consisted of whole blood, taken in connection with sensitization to the hapten diphenylcyclopropenone (DPC). The receptor set was obtained from a man aged 35-49 years with alopecia areata. Some clones in this sample may be carry-over from other donors' samples. The CDR3 runs from the conserved cysteine through the conserved F or W. The D gene is left open where the match is weak.

D gene	V gene	J gene	CDR3 protein
NA	TRBV11-2	TRBJ2-3	CASSLRGGSTDTQYF
NA	TRBV3-1	TRBJ1-1	CASSQGRGTEAFF
TRBD1	TRBV29-1	TRBJ2-3	CSLRQGPHPSADTQYF
TRBD1	TRBV6-5	TRBJ1-1	CASSPGTANTEAFF
NA	TRBV29-1	TRBJ1-1	CSVERDTEAFF
NA	TRBV12-3/TRBV12-4	TRBJ1-1	CASSSQPAFMNTEAFF
TRBD1	TRBV3-1	TRBJ2-7	CASSPSPGGWSDEQYF
TRBD2	TRBV20-1	TRBJ2-1	CSAIMASGSDEQFF
TRBD1	TRBV7-2	TRBJ1-1	CAGSFTGDGGTEAFF
NA	TRBV29-1	TRBJ2-4	CSATRDGDIQYF
NA	TRBV19	TRBJ2-1	CASSSLAGGGGEQFF
TRBD2	TRBV9	TRBJ2-5	CASSMGLAGAETQYF
NA	TRBV12-3/TRBV12-4	TRBJ1-2	CASSFPEGRGYTF
NA	TRBV20-1	TRBJ2-1	CSAVTASSYNEQFF
NA	TRBV6-5	TRBJ1-6	CASNSWSDGDNSPLHF
TRBD2	TRBV6-2/TRBV6-3	TRBJ2-1	CASSPLGGRAESYNEQFF
TRBD1	TRBV4-3	TRBJ2-7	CASSQALAGTGLYEQYF
NA	TRBV4-3	TRBJ2-1	CASSRGETHNEQFF
NA	TRBV10-3	TRBJ2-1	CAISELGTGWLAGPPGQFF
NA	TRBV10-3	TRBJ2-7	CATTRGGGGWSYEQYF
TRBD2	TRBV7-3	TRBJ2-2	CASSLMASGSRTGELFF
TRBD2	TRBV27	TRBJ2-5	CASSPRGTSGRQETQYF
NA	TRBV5-6	TRBJ1-6	CASSPGNSPLHF
NA	TRBV12-3/TRBV12-4	TRBJ1-1	CASLAGDRTEAFF
NA	TRBV14	TRBJ1-1	CASAGSMNTEAFF
NA	TRBV7-2	TRBJ1-5	CASSLVRARNQPQHF
NA	TRBV4-1	TRBJ2-4	CASSQEAIQYF
NA	TRBV24-1	TRBJ2-1	CATSEELAEQFF
TRBD1	TRBV12-3/TRBV12-4	TRBJ2-5	CASSFRQGETQYF
NA	TRBV7-8	TRBJ2-7	CASSLGSSGDYEQYF
NA	TRBV6-6	TRBJ2-2	CASSYRRLNPGHNTGELFF
TRBD2	TRBV7-2	TRBJ2-3	CASSPRPSGRRADTQYF
TRBD2	TRBV2	TRBJ2-5	CASSESTSGSLWETQYF
NA	TRBV4-3	TRBJ2-7	CASSQGTEFAYEQYF
NA	TRBV12-3/TRBV12-4	TRBJ1-4	CASSPNTGKLFF